The rows below give T cell receptor beta chains drawn from one sample of a study of cytomegalovirus exposure and HLA in healthy donors. Only in-frame clones appear in the TCRdb table, and some are missing; sequencing was by immunoSEQ multiplex PCR. There are 90,000 to 140,000 clones in the sample; 75% occur only once, and 1% to 1.5% lies in the top ten. Input material: PBMCs. These receptors came from a man aged 35 to 55 in good health and CMV-seronegative. The conserved cysteine and the conserved F or W are not part of the CDR3 here.

j_call v_call cdr3_aa
TRBJ2-1 TRBV4-1 ASSQDVFPYNEQF
TRBJ2-7 TRBV30 AWSVRGRGLAGQYAEQY
TRBJ1-1 TRBV27 ASSSQLQAF
TRBJ1-1 TRBV14 ASSQAPAGVTEAF
TRBJ1-6 TRBV4-1 ASSQIGGSYNSPLH
TRBJ2-1 TRBV4-1 ASSQVAGPYNEQF
TRBJ1-1 TRBV5-4 ASSLGDRVNTEAF
TRBJ1-1 TRBV6-5 ASSYSRVMNTEAF
TRBJ1-1 TRBV5-1 ASSFQDRGLLNTEAF
TRBJ1-5 TRBV2 ASSGDWIQGDSNQPQH
TRBJ2-7 TRBV15 ATSREGGWSYEQY
TRBJ2-5 TRBV13 ASSPGIMGETQY
TRBJ1-1 TRBV6-5 ASSNTGFAEAF
TRBJ1-2 TRBV2 ASSGQGILNYGYT
TRBJ2-7 TRBV28 ASNPGLAGTYEQY
TRBJ2-1 TRBV5-4 ASSLAGGRDEQF
NA TRBV28 ATAGQASYEQY
TRBJ2-4 TRBV6-5 ASSPGKNIQY
TRBJ1-2 TRBV14 ASSQKQGADGYT
TRBJ2-7 TRBV6-5 ATSTSGGKSYEQY
TRBJ2-7 TRBV7-9 ASSPGLVYEQY
TRBJ1-1 TRBV6-5 ASSYLGQGAVSEAF
TRBJ2-1 TRBV30 AWSTTVNEQF
TRBJ2-7 TRBV6-5 ASSYGGGSYEQY